Shown below are 8 T cell receptor beta chains from a single sample sequenced in a study of cytomegalovirus exposure and HLA in healthy donors. PCR primers comprised 60 Vbeta and 13 Jbeta primers. This table comes from immunoSEQ multiplex PCR, and its TCRdb copy is limited to in-frame clones, with some not included. The data hold 200,000 to 250,000 clones, with roughly 84% observed a single time. Material for sequencing was PBMCs. Source of these receptors: a human donor in good health.

In this sample, this clone turned up a few times. V and J are TRBV7-2 and TRBJ1-2; D unclear. Germline CDR1 and CDR2: SGHTA and FQGNSA. Trimming shortened V by 3 bases and J by 3 bases, and 8 bases separated the two germline ends. CDR3 length: 13 residues. CDR3 coding DNA: TGTGCCAGCAGCTTGTCCACGGACTATGGCTACACCTTC. This gives the protein CASSLSTDYGYTF. The complete variable domain, with remaining parts taken from reference TRBV7-2 and TRBJ1-2, reads GAGVSQSPSNKVTEKGKDVELRCDPISGHTALYWYRQSLGQGLEFLIYFQGNSAPDKSGLPSDRFSAERTGGSVSTLTIQRTQQEDSAVYLCASSLSTDYGYTFGSGTRLTVV.

This clone was detected only once. The chain carries TRBV27 and TRBJ2-5; TRBD2 agrees at 12 bases. The CDR3 runs to 15 residues. Germline CDR1 reads MNHEY; CDR2 reads SMNVEV (reference sequence). With V trimmed by 3 bases and J by 4 bases, 3 bases remained unmatched. This chain's CDR3 is CASSLRLAGAETQYF. The CDR3 region has the DNA TGTGCCAGCAGTTTGAGACTAGCGGGAGCAGAGACCCAGTACTTC.

This chain links TRBV6-1 with TRBJ2-1; 14 nucleotides line up with TRBD2. The CDR3 consists of 16 residues. Trimming cost V 2 bases and J 9 bases; bases outside gene matches: 6. The germline CDR1 and CDR2 sequences are MNHNS and SASEGT. The CDR3 loop reads CASSEQTSGRASEQFF. The CDR3 DNA reads TGTGCCAGCAGTGAACAGACTAGCGGGAGGGCCAGTGAGCAGTTCTTC.

The sample holds a few counts of this clone. This chain joins TRBV11-3 and TRBJ1-2; the match to TRBD1 covers 7 bases. Trimming removed 1 base from V and 4 bases from J; junction bases left unmatched: 3. Germline CDR1 and CDR2: SGHNT and YENEEA. This CDR3 comprises 14 residues. In nucleotides, the CDR3 is TGTGCCAGCAGCTTAGGGAGGGGGCTCTATGGCTACACCTTC. This codes for CASSLGRGLYGYTF.

J is TRBJ2-1 and V is TRBV30; possible D gene TRBD2, 6 bases. Trimming took 1 base from V and 8 from J, leaving 12 bases between them. This CDR3 contains 13 residues. Germline lookup yields CDR1 GTSNPN and CDR2 SVGIG (reference sequence). The CDR3, as DNA: TGTGCCTGGAGTGGTTTAGGAGGGGATGAGCAGTTCTTC. Amino acids: CAWSGLGGDEQFF. Supplemented by reference TRBV30 and TRBJ2-1, the full variable domain reads SQTIHQWPATLVQPVGSPLSLECTVEGTSNPNLYWYRQAAGRGLQLLFYSVGIGQISSEVPQNLSASRPQDRQFILSSKKLLLSDSGFYLCAWSGLGGDEQFFGPGTRLTVL.

The chain couples TRBV7-9 to TRBJ1-1; D unclear. The germline V gene has CDR1 SEHNR and CDR2 FQNEAQ (reference sequence). The V end lost 2 bases, the J end lost 0 bases, and 10 bases lay between the germline ends. The CDR3 is 15 amino acids. CDR3 in amino acids: CASSLLGAMNTEAFF. DNA for the CDR3: TGTGCCAGCAGCTTACTGGGAGCCATGAACACTGAAGCTTTCTTT.

The V call is TRBV7-9, the J call TRBJ2-3; possible D gene TRBD2, 5 bases. V lost 3 bases, J lost 4 bases, and 11 bases lay in between. The CDR3 covers 14 residues. In germline, CDR1 is SEHNR, CDR2 FQNEAQ (reference sequence). The CDR3 spells CASSFTRAADTQYF. CDR3 bases: TGTGCCAGCAGCTTCACGAGGGCGGCAGATACGCAGTATTTT.

The rearrangement uses TRBV9 and TRBJ1-2; D is undetermined. This CDR3 region has 11 residues. Between the trimmed V and J ends, which lost 3 bases and 7 bases, there was a span of 7 bases. Germline CDR1 reads SGDLS; CDR2 reads YYNGEE. CDR3 protein: CASSGRSGYTF. As DNA, the CDR3 is TGTGCCAGCAGCGGAAGGAGTGGCTACACCTTC.